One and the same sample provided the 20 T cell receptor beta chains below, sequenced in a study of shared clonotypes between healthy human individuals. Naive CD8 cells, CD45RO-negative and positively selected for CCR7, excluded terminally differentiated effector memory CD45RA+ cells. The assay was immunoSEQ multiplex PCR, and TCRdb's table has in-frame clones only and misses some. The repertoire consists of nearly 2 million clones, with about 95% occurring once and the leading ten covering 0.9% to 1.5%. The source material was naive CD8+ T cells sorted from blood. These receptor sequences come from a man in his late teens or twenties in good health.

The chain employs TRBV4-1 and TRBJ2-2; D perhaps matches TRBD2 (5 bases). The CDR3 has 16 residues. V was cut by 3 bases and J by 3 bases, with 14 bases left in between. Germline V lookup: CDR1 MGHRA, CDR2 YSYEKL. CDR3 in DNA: TGCGCCAGCAGCCAGAGGAGCGGACTGTACACCGGGGAGCTGTTTTTT. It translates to CASSQRSGLYTGELFF.

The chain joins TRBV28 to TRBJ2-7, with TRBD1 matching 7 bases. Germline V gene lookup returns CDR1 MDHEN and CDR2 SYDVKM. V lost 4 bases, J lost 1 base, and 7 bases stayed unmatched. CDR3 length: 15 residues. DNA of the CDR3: TGTGCCAGCAGTTCGAGGACAGGACCGTCCTACGAGCAGTACTTC. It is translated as CASSSRTGPSYEQYF.

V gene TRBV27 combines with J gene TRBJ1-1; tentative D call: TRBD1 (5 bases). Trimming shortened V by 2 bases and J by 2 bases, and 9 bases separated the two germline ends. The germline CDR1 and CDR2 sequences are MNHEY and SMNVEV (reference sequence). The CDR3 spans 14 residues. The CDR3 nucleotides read TGTGCCAGCAGTTTACAGGGCCGTAACACTGAAGCTTTCTTT. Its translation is CASSLQGRNTEAFF.

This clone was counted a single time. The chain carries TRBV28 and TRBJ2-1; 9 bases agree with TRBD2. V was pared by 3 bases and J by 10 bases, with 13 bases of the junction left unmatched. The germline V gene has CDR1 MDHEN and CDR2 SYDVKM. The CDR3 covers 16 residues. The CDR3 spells CASSFPSSGGLEEQFF. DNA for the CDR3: TGTGCCAGCAGTTTTCCCTCGAGCGGGGGGCTTGAAGAGCAGTTCTTC.

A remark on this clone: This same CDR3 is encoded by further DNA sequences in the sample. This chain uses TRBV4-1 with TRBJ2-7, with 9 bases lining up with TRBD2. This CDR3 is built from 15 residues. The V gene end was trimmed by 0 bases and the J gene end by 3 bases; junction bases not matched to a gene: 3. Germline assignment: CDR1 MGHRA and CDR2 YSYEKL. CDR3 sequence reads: CASSQESSGSYEQYF. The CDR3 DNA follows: TGCGCCAGCAGCCAAGAGAGTAGCGGGAGCTACGAGCAGTACTTC.

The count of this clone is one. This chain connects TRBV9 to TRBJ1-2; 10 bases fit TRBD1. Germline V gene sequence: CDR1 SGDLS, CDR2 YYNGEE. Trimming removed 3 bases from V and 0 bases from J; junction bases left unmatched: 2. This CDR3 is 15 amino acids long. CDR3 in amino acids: CASSDGQGANYGYTF. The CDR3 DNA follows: TGTGCCAGCAGCGACGGACAGGGGGCTAACTATGGCTACACCTTC.

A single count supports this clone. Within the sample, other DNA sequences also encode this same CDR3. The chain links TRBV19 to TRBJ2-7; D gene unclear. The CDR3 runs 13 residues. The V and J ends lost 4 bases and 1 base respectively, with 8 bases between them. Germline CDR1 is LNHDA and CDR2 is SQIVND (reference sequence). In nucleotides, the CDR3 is TGTGCCAGTAGTACAGGCCCATCCTACGAGCAGTACTTC. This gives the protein CASSTGPSYEQYF.

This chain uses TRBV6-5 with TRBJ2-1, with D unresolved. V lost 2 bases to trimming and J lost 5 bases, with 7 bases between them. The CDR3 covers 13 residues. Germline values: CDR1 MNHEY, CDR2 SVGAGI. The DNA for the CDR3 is TGTGCCAGCAGTTACCGGTCCGACAATGAGCAGTTCTTC. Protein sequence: CASSYRSDNEQFF.

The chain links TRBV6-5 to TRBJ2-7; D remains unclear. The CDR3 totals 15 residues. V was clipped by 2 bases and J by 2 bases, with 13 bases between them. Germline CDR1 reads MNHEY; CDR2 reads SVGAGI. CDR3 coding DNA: TGTGCCAGCAGTTACGGTAGTGGGGTGCCCTACGAGCAGTACTTC. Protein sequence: CASSYGSGVPYEQYF.

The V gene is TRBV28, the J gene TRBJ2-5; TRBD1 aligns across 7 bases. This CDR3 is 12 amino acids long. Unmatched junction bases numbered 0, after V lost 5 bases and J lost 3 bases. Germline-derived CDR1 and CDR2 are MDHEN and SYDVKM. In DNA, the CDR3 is TGTGCCAGCAGTACAGGGGAAGAGACCCAGTACTTC. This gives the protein CASSTGEETQYF.

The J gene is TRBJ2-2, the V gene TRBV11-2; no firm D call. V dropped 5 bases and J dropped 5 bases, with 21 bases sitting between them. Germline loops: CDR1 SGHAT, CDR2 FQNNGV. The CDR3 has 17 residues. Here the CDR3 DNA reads TGTGCCAGCAGCCCTCTTTCGGGCCCAGAGGTTACCGGGGAGCTGTTTTTT. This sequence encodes CASSPLSGPEVTGELFF. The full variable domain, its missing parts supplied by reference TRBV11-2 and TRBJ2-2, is EAGVAQSPRYKIIEKRQSVAFWCNPISGHATLYWYQQILGQGPKLLIQFQNNGVVDDSQLPKDRFSAERLKGVDSTLKIQPAKLEDSAVYLCASSPLSGPEVTGELFFGEGSRLTVL.

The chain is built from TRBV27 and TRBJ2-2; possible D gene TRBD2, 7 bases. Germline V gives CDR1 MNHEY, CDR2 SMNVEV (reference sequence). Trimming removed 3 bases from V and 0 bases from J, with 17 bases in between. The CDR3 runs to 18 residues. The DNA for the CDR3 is TGTGCCAGCAGTTTCCTATTGGGGGGGGCCCCGAACACCGGGGAGCTGTTTTTT. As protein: CASSFLLGGAPNTGELFF.

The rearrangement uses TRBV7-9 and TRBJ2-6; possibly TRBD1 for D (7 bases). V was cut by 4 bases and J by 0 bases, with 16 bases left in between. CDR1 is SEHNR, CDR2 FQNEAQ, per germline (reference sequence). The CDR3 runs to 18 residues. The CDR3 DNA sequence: TGTGCCAGCAGCTCCAGGACTCAGGGGGGCTCTGGGGCCAACGTCCTGACTTTC. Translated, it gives CASSSRTQGGSGANVLTF. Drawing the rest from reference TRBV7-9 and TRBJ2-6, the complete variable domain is DTGVSQNPRHKITKRGQNVTFRCDPISEHNRLYWYRQTLGQGPEFLTYFQNEAQLEKSRLLSDRFSAERPKGSFSTLEIQRTEQGDSAMYLCASSSRTQGGSGANVLTFGAGSRLTVL.

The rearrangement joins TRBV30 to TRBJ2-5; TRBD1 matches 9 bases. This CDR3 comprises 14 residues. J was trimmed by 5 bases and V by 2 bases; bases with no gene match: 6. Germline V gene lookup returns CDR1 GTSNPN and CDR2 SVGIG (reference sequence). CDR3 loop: CAWSLTGGGETQYF. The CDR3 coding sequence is TGTGCCTGGAGTTTGACAGGGGGTGGCGAGACCCAGTACTTC.

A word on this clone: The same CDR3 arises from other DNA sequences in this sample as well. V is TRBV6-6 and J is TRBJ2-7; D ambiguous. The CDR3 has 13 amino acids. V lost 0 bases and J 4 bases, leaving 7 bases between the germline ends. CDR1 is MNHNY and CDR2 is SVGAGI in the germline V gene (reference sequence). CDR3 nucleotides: TGTGCCAGCAGTTACTCGAACTTGTACGAGCAGTACTTC. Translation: CASSYSNLYEQYF.

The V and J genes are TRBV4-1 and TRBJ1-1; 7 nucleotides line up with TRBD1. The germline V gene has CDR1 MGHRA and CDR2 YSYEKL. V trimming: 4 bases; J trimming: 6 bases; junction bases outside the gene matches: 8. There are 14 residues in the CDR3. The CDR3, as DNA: TGCGCCAGCAGCCCCAGACAGGGCCCCTCTGAAGCTTTCTTT. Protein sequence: CASSPRQGPSEAFF.

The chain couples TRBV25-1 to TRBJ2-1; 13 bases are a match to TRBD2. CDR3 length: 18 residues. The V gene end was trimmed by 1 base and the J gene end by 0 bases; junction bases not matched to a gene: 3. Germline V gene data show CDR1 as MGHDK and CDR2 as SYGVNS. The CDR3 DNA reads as TGTGCCAGCAGTGAATCGGGACTAGCGGGGAGCTCCTACAATGAGCAGTTCTTC. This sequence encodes CASSESGLAGSSYNEQFF.

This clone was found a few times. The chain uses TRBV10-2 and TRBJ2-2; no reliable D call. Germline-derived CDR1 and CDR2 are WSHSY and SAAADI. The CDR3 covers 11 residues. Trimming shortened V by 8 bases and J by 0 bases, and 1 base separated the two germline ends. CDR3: CASSNTGELFF. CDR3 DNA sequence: TGCGCCAGCTCGAACACCGGGGAGCTGTTTTTT.

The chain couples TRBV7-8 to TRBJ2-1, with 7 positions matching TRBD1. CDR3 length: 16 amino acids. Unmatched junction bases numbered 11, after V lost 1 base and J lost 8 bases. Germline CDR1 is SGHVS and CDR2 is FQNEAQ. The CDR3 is CASSLVLGQVVHEQFF. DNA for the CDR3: TGTGCCAGCAGCTTAGTTCTCGGACAGGTCGTCCATGAGCAGTTCTTC.

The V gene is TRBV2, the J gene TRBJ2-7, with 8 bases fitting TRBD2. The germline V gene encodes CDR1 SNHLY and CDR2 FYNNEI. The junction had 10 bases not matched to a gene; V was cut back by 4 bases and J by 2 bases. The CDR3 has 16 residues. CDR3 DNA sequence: TGTGCCAGCAGTGTATCAATTAGCGGGGAAGCCTACGAGCAGTACTTC. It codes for CASSVSISGEAYEQYF.